The TCR beta chain described here comes from a study of cytomegalovirus exposure and HLA in healthy donors. Notes on this clone: The antigen remains unidentified.

This CDR3 is built from 15 residues. CDR1 is SGHVS, CDR2 FNYEAQ, per germline. V gave up 5 bases and J gave up 3 bases; unmatched junction bases: 8. Study observations and caveats: The later analysis indicated that the majority of CMV-associated TCR beta chains appeared HLA-restricted.

The PCR ran on 60 Vbeta and 13 Jbeta primers. Clones were sequenced by immunoSEQ multiplex PCR, and TCRdb holds only the in-frame ones, with some missing. The table lists around 200,000 clones, over 70% of them singletons. This TCR came from a woman between 55 and 75 years old in good health and CMV-seropositive. The chain links TRBV7-6 to TRBJ1-2, with 8 bases that match TRBD1. The sample consisted of PBMCs. In DNA, the CDR3 is TGTGCCAGCAGCCCTCAGGGGGCGACCCACTATGGCTACACCTTC. Translating it yields CASSPQGATHYGYTF.